The 30 T cell receptor beta chains reported below all come from one sample, sequenced in a study of somatic mutations in cytotoxic T cells in rheumatoid arthritis. Method: immunoSEQ multiplex PCR; TCRdb's copy keeps in-frame clones and lacks some. The sample holds about 15,000 clones, approximately 82% seen once. The sequenced sample consisted of CD8+ T cells sorted from blood. These receptors were obtained from an adult with rheumatoid arthritis.

The chain joins TRBV4-2 to TRBJ1-1; the D gene is possibly TRBD1 (6 bases). This CDR3 is built from 17 residues. Trimming pared 1 base from V and 1 base from J, leaving 16 bases between. CDR1 is LGHNA and CDR2 is YNFKEQ in the germline V gene. The CDR3 sequence: CASSQVGGGQRNTEAFF. The DNA for the CDR3 is TGTGCCAGCAGCCAAGTCGGCGGGGGGCAGAGGAACACTGAAGCTTTCTTT.

The V gene is TRBV11-2, the J gene TRBJ1-2; possible D gene TRBD1, 5 bases. Looked up from germline, CDR1 is SGHAT and CDR2 is FQNNGV. The CDR3 sequence is 11 residues long. The V end lost 6 bases, the J end lost 5 bases, and 7 bases lay between the germline ends. CDR3 loop: CASRGVYGYTF. The CDR3 nucleotides are TGTGCCAGCAGAGGGGTTTATGGCTACACCTTC.

This chain links TRBV11-2 with TRBJ1-2; 7 bases agree with TRBD1. V trimming: 3 bases; J trimming: 6 bases; junction bases outside the gene matches: 13. CDR1 is SGHAT and CDR2 is FQNNGV in the germline V gene. The CDR3 extends over 16 amino acids. CDR3 sequence (DNA): TGTGCCAGCAGCTTCCAGGGGGGGTACGGGGAACATGGCTACACCTTC. This gives the protein CASSFQGGYGEHGYTF.

The V gene is TRBV15, the J gene TRBJ2-5; no firm D call. CDR1 is LNHNV and CDR2 is YYDKDF in the germline V gene (reference sequence). The CDR3 covers 16 residues. V shed 5 bases and J shed 1 base, with 17 bases lying between them. The CDR3 coding sequence is TGTGCCACCAGCTCCCCGCCGGCCTTATTCCAAGAGACCCAGTACTTC. It translates to CATSSPPALFQETQYF. Variable domain in full (rest from reference TRBV15 and TRBJ2-5): DAMVIQNPRYQVTQFGKPVTLSCSQTLNHNVMYWYQQKSSQAPKLLFHYYDKDFNNEADTPDNFQSRRPNTSFCFLDIRSPGLGDTAMYLCATSSPPALFQETQYFGPGTRLLVL.

This clone occurred once. V and J are TRBV7-6 and TRBJ2-1, with 7 bases matching TRBD2. This CDR3 contains 14 residues. V shed 0 bases, J shed 6 bases, and the junction held 2 bases outside the gene matches. Germline CDR1 is SGHVS and CDR2 is FNYEAQ. CDR3 in amino acids: CASSLAGTINEQFF. The CDR3 nucleotides are TGTGCCAGCAGCTTAGCCGGGACTATCAATGAGCAGTTCTTC.

The chain recombines TRBV5-4 with TRBJ2-7, with TRBD1 matching 7 bases. The CDR3 runs 12 residues. The J segment lost 3 bases and the V segment lost 4 bases, leaving 1 base of the junction unmatched. Germline CDR1 reads SGHNT; CDR2 reads YYREEE (reference sequence). The DNA of the CDR3 is TGTGCCAGCAGCAGGGACAGCTACGAGCAGTACTTC. Translation gives CASSRDSYEQYF.

The chain has TRBV14 and TRBJ1-1; D remains ambiguous. This CDR3 contains 13 residues. V dropped 6 bases and J dropped 1 base, with 9 bases sitting between them. Germline V CDR1 and CDR2: SGHDN, FVKESK. CDR3 coding DNA: TGTGCCAGCAGGATGTTACCGAACACTGAAGCTTTCTTT. Protein: CASRMLPNTEAFF.

The chain joins TRBV7-9 to TRBJ2-1, with 13 nucleotides matching TRBD2. The length of the CDR3 is 18 residues. V lost 5 bases to trimming and J lost 5 bases; unmatched junction nucleotides: 12. Germline values: CDR1 SEHNR, CDR2 FQNEAQ (reference sequence). CDR3 sequence: CASSPIVTSGGINNEQFF. As DNA, the CDR3 is TGTGCCAGCAGCCCGATAGTGACTAGCGGGGGGATCAACAATGAGCAGTTCTTC.

J is TRBJ1-1 and V is TRBV19; a possible D gene is TRBD1 (5 bases). Per germline, CDR1 LNHDA and CDR2 SQIVND (reference sequence). With 10 bases removed from V and 0 bases from J, the gap between germline ends came to 15 bases. The CDR3 is 14 amino acids. CDR3 region: CATTWGFMNTEAFF. The CDR3 DNA reads TGTGCCACCACATGGGGGTTTATGAACACTGAAGCTTTCTTT.

The chain uses TRBV27 and TRBJ2-7, with D maybe TRBD2 (6 bases). Germline V gene sequence: CDR1 MNHEY, CDR2 SMNVEV (reference sequence). The V end lost 2 bases, the J end lost 7 bases, and 18 bases lay between the germline ends. The CDR3 is 15 residues long. CDR3 sequence reads: CASSLRLASNVEQYF. The CDR3 nucleotides are TGTGCCAGCAGTTTACGGCTAGCGTCCAACGTTGAGCAGTACTTC.

This clone is medium-sized in the sample. This chain links TRBV7-8 with TRBJ2-7; 8 nucleotides agree with TRBD1. Trimming cost V 2 bases and J 0 bases; bases outside gene matches: 3. CDR3 length: 15 residues. CDR1 is SGHVS and CDR2 is FQNEAQ in the germline V gene. This CDR3 reads CASSLLTGVSYEQYF. DNA for the CDR3: TGTGCCAGCAGCTTATTGACAGGGGTCTCCTACGAGCAGTACTTC.

The rearrangement joins TRBV4-2 to TRBJ2-1, with D possibly matching TRBD2 (6 bases). V lost 4 bases and J lost 0, with 19 bases in between. The CDR3 has 18 residues. Germline V gene data show CDR1 as LGHNA and CDR2 as YNFKEQ. The CDR3 sequence: CASSPTLRRESSYNEQFF. Here the CDR3 DNA reads TGTGCCAGCAGCCCGACACTGAGGCGGGAAAGCTCCTACAATGAGCAGTTCTTC.

The rearrangement uses TRBV5-5 and TRBJ2-5; TRBD2 agrees at 10 bases. Germline CDR1 SGHKS, CDR2 YYEKEE (reference sequence). The CDR3 consists of 17 residues. Trimming removed 2 bases from V and 4 bases from J; junction bases left unmatched: 11. Here the CDR3 reads CASSFVSSGRVIETQYF. CDR3 nucleotide sequence: TGTGCCAGCAGCTTCGTCTCAAGCGGGAGGGTAATAGAGACCCAGTACTTC.

A single count supports this clone. The rearrangement joins TRBV7-6 to TRBJ2-1; 12 bases fit TRBD2. There are 17 residues in the CDR3. After removal of 1 base from V and 2 bases from J, the junction contained 3 bases not matched to a gene. Per germline, CDR1 SGHVS and CDR2 FNYEAQ. CDR3 sequence (DNA): TGTGCCAGCAGCTTAGAACTAGCGGGAGGTACCTACAATGAGCAGTTCTTC. Its translation is CASSLELAGGTYNEQFF.

This sequence joins TRBV19 and TRBJ2-3, with a tentative D call TRBD2 (6 bases). Trimming left V 4 bases short and J 0 bases short, with 11 bases between. The CDR3 runs 15 residues. CDR1 is LNHDA, CDR2 SQIVND, per germline (reference sequence). This CDR3 reads CASSTVGGSTDTQYF. The CDR3 bases are TGTGCCAGTAGTACGGTGGGGGGAAGCACAGATACGCAGTATTTT.

In its sample, this clone was seen once. The rearrangement links TRBV6-1 to TRBJ2-3, with 8 bases aligning to TRBD1. The germline CDR1 and CDR2 sequences are MNHNS and SASEGT. This CDR3 region has 14 residues. V lost 4 bases to trimming and J lost 2 bases; unmatched junction nucleotides: 2. The CDR3 region is CASSGTGYTDTQYF. In DNA, the CDR3 is TGTGCCAGCAGTGGGACAGGGTACACAGATACGCAGTATTTT.

The chain links TRBV14 to TRBJ2-5, with 12 bases aligning to TRBD2. Germline V gene sequence: CDR1 SGHDN, CDR2 FVKESK. V shed 4 bases and J 5 bases; nucleotides not matched to a gene: 8. The CDR3 consists of 16 residues. CDR3 DNA: TGTGCCAGCAGCCCCCGACTAGCGGGGGCCTGGGAGACCCAGTACTTC. Residues: CASSPRLAGAWETQYF.

The chain combines TRBV7-9 with TRBJ2-7, with D possibly TRBD2 on 7 matching bases. CDR3 length equals 15 residues. The germline V gene has CDR1 SEHNR and CDR2 FQNEAQ (reference sequence). Between the trimmed V and J ends, which lost 0 bases and 4 bases, there was a span of 13 bases. CDR3: CASSLAGGPLYEQYF. CDR3 nucleotide sequence: TGTGCCAGCAGCTTAGCGGGGGGGCCTCTATACGAGCAGTACTTC. The full variable domain, in which reference TRBV7-9 and TRBJ2-7 provide the parts outside the CDR3, is DTGVSQNPRHKITKRGQNVTFRCDPISEHNRLYWYRQTLGQGPEFLTYFQNEAQLEKSRLLSDRFSAERPKGSFSTLEIQRTEQGDSAMYLCASSLAGGPLYEQYFGPGTRLTVT.

This clone was seen more than once but under ten times. This chain connects TRBV5-1 to TRBJ2-7; D not certain. Germline assignment: CDR1 SGHRS and CDR2 YFSETQ. Trimming cost V 0 bases and J 0 bases, with 4 bases left between them. This CDR3 has 13 amino acids. The CDR3 here is CASSLASSYEQYF. CDR3 sequence (DNA): TGCGCCAGCAGCTTGGCTAGCTCCTACGAGCAGTACTTC.

This clone was detected only once. This chain joins TRBV5-1 and TRBJ2-7; the D call may be TRBD1 or TRBD2 (6 bases each). The V gene lost 4 bases and the J gene lost 7 bases, with 27 bases spanning the gap. The CDR3 covers 17 residues. Germline V gene sequence: CDR1 SGHRS, CDR2 YFSETQ. The CDR3 region is CASSMRTVVGGFDEQYF. CDR3 nucleotide sequence: TGCGCCAGCAGCATGCGGACAGTCGTGGGAGGATTTGATGAGCAGTACTTC.

CDR3 sequence (DNA): TGTGCCAGCAGGGACACAGGCGGTTCACCCCTCCACTTT. It encodes CASRDTGGSPLHF. The V call is TRBV28, the J call TRBJ1-6, with D possibly matching TRBD1 (5 bases). The CDR3 runs 13 residues. CDR1 is MDHEN, CDR2 SYDVKM, per germline. The V end lost 6 bases, the J end lost 9 bases, and 12 bases lay between the germline ends.

The chain joins TRBV27 to TRBJ2-7, with TRBD1 matching over 7 bases. After removal of 5 bases from V and 3 bases from J, the junction contained 7 bases not matched to a gene. Germline assignment: CDR1 MNHEY and CDR2 SMNVEV (reference sequence). The CDR3 length is 14 residues. The CDR3 nucleotides read TGTGCCAGCAGTGCGACAGGGATGAACTACGAGCAGTACTTC. Translating it yields CASSATGMNYEQYF.

The chain recombines TRBV6-5 with TRBJ2-3; D gene unclear. V was shortened by 2 bases and J by 6 bases, with 6 bases between the two germline ends. Per the germline V gene, CDR1 is MNHEY and CDR2 is SVGAGI. The CDR3 extends over 12 amino acids. CDR3 sequence reads: CASSYGSDTQYF. The CDR3 DNA is TGTGCCAGCAGTTACGGCAGCGATACGCAGTATTTT.

Details on this clone: A junction boundary mismatches the germline segment, possibly from a read error. The chain links TRBV7-7 to TRBJ2-5; D gene unclear. CDR1 and CDR2 from the germline V gene are SSHAT and FNYEAQ (reference sequence). CDR3 size: 13 residues. The DNA of the CDR3 is TGTGCTAGCAGCTGGACGCCCCGAGAGACCCAGTACTTC. Protein sequence: CASSWTPRETQYF. Full variable domain (outside the CDR3, taken from reference TRBV7-7 and TRBJ2-5): GAGVSQSPRYKVTKRGQDVTLRCDPISSHATLYWYQQALGQGPEFLTYFNYEAQPDKSGLPSDRFSAERPEGSISTLTIQRTEQRDSAMYRCASSWTPRETQYFGPGTRLLVL.

This clone showed up just a few times. One end of the junction does not line up with germline, which may come from a read error. The chain couples TRBV19 to TRBJ2-1; a weak D match, TRBD1 (5 bases). The CDR3 has 12 residues. CDR1 and CDR2 from the germline V gene are LNHDA and SQIVND (reference sequence). The CDR3 nucleotides are TGTGCCAGCAGTAAGGGGTTTACCCCGCAGTTCTTC. Protein: CASSKGFTPQFF.

This clone was picked up a small number of times. The chain has TRBV4-1 and TRBJ2-7; D unresolved. Germline lookup yields CDR1 MGHRA and CDR2 YSYEKL. Deletions cut 0 bases from V and 2 bases from J, with 8 bases between. The CDR3 is 14 residues long. CDR3 DNA: TGCGCCAGCAGCCAAGATAATGGTCCCTACGAGCAGTACTTC. This gives the protein CASSQDNGPYEQYF.

The chain carries TRBV4-1 and TRBJ2-1, with TRBD2 matching 13 bases. Germline V CDR1 and CDR2: MGHRA, YSYEKL. This CDR3 has 16 residues. Losses at the gene ends were 3 bases for V and 6 bases for J; bases not matched to a gene: 5. This CDR3 reads CASSHAGTSGVNEQFF. In DNA form, the CDR3 reads TGCGCCAGCAGCCATGCCGGGACTAGCGGGGTCAATGAGCAGTTCTTC.

This clone was detected once. The gene calls are TRBV12-5 and TRBJ1-4; D ambiguous. Per germline, CDR1 LGHNT and CDR2 FRNRAP. Deletions cut 0 bases from V and 8 bases from J, with 10 bases between. The CDR3 runs to 14 residues. The CDR3 region has the DNA TGTGCTAGTGGTTTGGTCCACGCCAGGGAAAAACTGTTTTTT. Amino acids: CASGLVHAREKLFF.

This chain's CDR3 is CATSRDTYEQYF. CDR3 DNA: TGTGCCACCAGCAGAGACACCTACGAGCAGTACTTC. V is TRBV15 and J is TRBJ2-7; D uncertain. Germline values: CDR1 LNHNV, CDR2 YYDKDF (reference sequence). V was trimmed by 0 bases and J by 2 bases, leaving 2 bases between them. The CDR3 spans 12 residues.

This clone came up a few times. The J gene is TRBJ1-1, the V gene TRBV19; 7 positions agree with TRBD1. The CDR3 length is 14 residues. V shed 4 bases, J shed 6 bases, and the junction held 8 bases outside the gene matches. The V gene's germline CDR1 is LNHDA and CDR2 SQIVND (reference sequence). CDR3 protein: CASSTLTGTAEAFF. CDR3 nucleotides: TGTGCCAGTAGTACCCTGACAGGGACGGCTGAAGCTTTCTTT.